The sequence of this T cell receptor (beta chain) was determined in a study of cytomegalovirus exposure and HLA in healthy donors. The CDR3 is 14 amino acids. The germline V gene encodes CDR1 SQVTM and CDR2 ANQGSEA. V gave up 5 bases and J gave up 2 bases, with 15 bases separating them. In the PCR, 60 Vbeta and 13 Jbeta primers were used. Using immunoSEQ multiplex PCR, the repertoire was profiled, and TCRdb retains in-frame clones only, with some absent. The table includes 95,000 to 150,000 clones, 65% to 85% detected once. Notes on the study in general: The authors enumerated 180 or so TCR beta chains as linked to cytomegalovirus.

About this clone: The target antigen is unknown.

Source material: PBMCs. This chain uses TRBV29-1 with TRBJ1-1; D possibly corresponds to TRBD1 (6 bases). The sequence was collected from a young man in good health and CMV-seropositive. As DNA, the CDR3 is TGCAGCGTTCGTCCCTTACAGGGAAACACTGAAGCTTTCTTT. This translates into CSVRPLQGNTEAFF.